A selection of T cell receptor beta chains follows, all from one sample in a study of memory CD4+ T cells and cytomegalovirus serostatus. TCRdb's table, derived via immunoSEQ multiplex PCR, lists solely in-frame clones and lacks some. The table has 40,000 to 55,000 clones, over 60% seen once; the top ten hold 1.3% to 1.5%. The material sequenced was memory CD4+ T cells from blood. The receptor set was obtained from an adult in good health and CMV-seropositive. CDR3s include the opening cysteine and the closing phenylalanine or tryptophan. A D gene is named only where the DNA matches it firmly. The size entry is marked missing in some rows and otherwise reads once, few, many or a size class.

J: TRBJ1-6
V: TRBV5-1
D: NA
size: NA
length: 14
DNA: TGCGCCAGCAGCTTGGGACACTCGGGTTCACCCCTCCACTTT
CDR3: CASSLGHSGSPLHF

J: TRBJ1-1
V: TRBV7-9
D: NA
size: medium-sized
length: 13
DNA: TGTGCCAGCAGCTTTGAATCGAACACTGAAGCTTTCTTT
CDR3: CASSFESNTEAFF

J: TRBJ1-6
V: TRBV4-1
D: TRBD1
size: NA
length: 17
DNA: TGCGCCAGCAGCCAAGGGGGACAGGGATCTAACAATTCACCCCTCCACTTT
CDR3: CASSQGGQGSNNSPLHF

J: TRBJ1-5
V: TRBV14
D: TRBD1
size: once
length: 13
DNA: TGTGCCAGCAGCAAGGACAGGACGCAGCCCCAGCATTTT
CDR3: CASSKDRTQPQHF

J: TRBJ1-3
V: TRBV6-5
D: TRBD1
size: NA
length: 15
DNA: TGTGCCAGCAGTTACTCGGAGACAGGGGGGAACACCATATATTTT
CDR3: CASSYSETGGNTIYF

J: TRBJ1-5
V: TRBV6-5
D: TRBD1
size: NA
length: 15
DNA: TGTGCCAGCAGCCTGACAGGGGTAGGGAATCAGCCCCAGCATTTT
CDR3: CASSLTGVGNQPQHF

J: TRBJ2-1
V: TRBV9
D: NA
size: NA
length: 13
DNA: TGTGCCAGCAGCCCAACGACGGGGAATGAGCAGTTCTTC
CDR3: CASSPTTGNEQFF

J: TRBJ2-5
V: TRBV7-8
D: NA
size: NA
length: 14
DNA: TGTGCCAGCAGCTCTTGGGGTCGGAGTGAGACCCAGTACTTC
CDR3: CASSSWGRSETQYF

J: TRBJ2-1
V: TRBV29-1
D: NA
size: NA
length: 11
DNA: TGCAGCTGTGGGGCTCCGGGGGAGCAGTTCTTC
CDR3: CSCGAPGEQFF

J: TRBJ1-5
V: TRBV19
D: NA
size: few
length: 13
DNA: TGTGCCAGTAAGGGGAATGGCAATCAGCCCCAGCATTTT
CDR3: CASKGNGNQPQHF